The following is a TCR beta chain sequence with its context. What it binds is not known. An end of the junction does not agree with germline; a read error may underlie this. Excluded were patients having autoimmune disease history or systemic immunosuppression. The timepoints at which blood was sampled were baseline, cycle 4 day 1, and cycle 7 day 1. These data come from a study of OX40 agonist ivuxolimab in advanced cancers. General study results and limits: Compared with others, partial responders at 0.1-3.0 mg/kg displayed clonal expansion among the lowest.

The protocol was immunoSEQ multiplex PCR, while the TCRdb copy is restricted to in-frame clones and leaves out a portion. Of about 50,000 clones in the sample, about 81% are singletons; the top ten hold approximately 7.3%. The sample was CD4+ or CD8+ T cells sorted from blood, taken in a trial of the OX40 agonist ivuxolimab. This TCR came from an adult with an advanced solid tumor such as melanoma, head and neck, liver or kidney cancer.

The CDR3: CASSGSSGRTVTGGLFF. The CDR3, as DNA: TGTGCCAGCAGCGGATCTAGCGGGAGAACAGTTACCGGGGGGCTGTTTTTT. The chain has TRBV9 and TRBJ2-2; 10 nucleotides align to TRBD2. The CDR3 extends over 17 amino acids. CDR1 SGDLS and CDR2 YYNGEE come from the germline V gene.